This T cell receptor beta chain came from a study of T cell responses to AZD1222 COVID-19 vaccine. Findings and limits, study-wide: The donor cohort was predominantly white British with a female majority, and clonal diversity may have been underestimated. Nearly half of spike-specific TCRs reportedly go after variant regions that carry no mutations. No day 14 peak samples; only post-peak repertoires were characterized.

TCRdb's copy holds only in-frame clones and misses some; the assay was immunoSEQ multiplex PCR. Of tens of thousands of clones in the sample, approximately 89% were seen once. J gave up 6 bases and V 3 bases, and 3 bases lay outside the gene matches. This CDR3 has 14 amino acids. Germline lookup yields CDR1 LNHNV and CDR2 YYDKDF (reference sequence). To note about this clone: Its specificity is not known.

The receptor was isolated from an adult who received the AZD1222 COVID-19 vaccine. This sequence joins TRBV15 and TRBJ2-1, with 9 positions matching TRBD2. This specimen consisted of peripheral blood, obtained 28 days after the second AZD1222 dose. The CDR3 here is CATSSPSGINEQFF. CDR3 sequence (DNA): TGTGCCACCAGCAGTCCTAGCGGGATCAATGAGCAGTTCTTC.